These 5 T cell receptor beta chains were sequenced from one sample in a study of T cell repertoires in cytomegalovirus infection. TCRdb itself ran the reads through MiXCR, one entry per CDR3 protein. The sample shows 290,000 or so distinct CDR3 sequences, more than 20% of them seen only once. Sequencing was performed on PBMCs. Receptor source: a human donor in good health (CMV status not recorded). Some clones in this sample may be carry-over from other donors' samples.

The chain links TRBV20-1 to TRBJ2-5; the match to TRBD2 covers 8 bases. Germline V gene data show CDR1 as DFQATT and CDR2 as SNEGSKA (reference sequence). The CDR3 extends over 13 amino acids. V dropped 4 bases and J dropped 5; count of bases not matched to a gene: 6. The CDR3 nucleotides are TGCAGTGCTATCGGGGGGGCCGGGGAGACCCAGTACTTC. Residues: CSAIGGAGETQYF.

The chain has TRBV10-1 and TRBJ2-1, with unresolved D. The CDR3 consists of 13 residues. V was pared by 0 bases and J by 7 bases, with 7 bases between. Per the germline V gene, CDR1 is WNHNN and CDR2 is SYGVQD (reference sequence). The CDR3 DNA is TGCGCCAGCAGTGAGTCGGGTAAAAATGAGCAGTTCTTC. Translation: CASSESGKNEQFF.

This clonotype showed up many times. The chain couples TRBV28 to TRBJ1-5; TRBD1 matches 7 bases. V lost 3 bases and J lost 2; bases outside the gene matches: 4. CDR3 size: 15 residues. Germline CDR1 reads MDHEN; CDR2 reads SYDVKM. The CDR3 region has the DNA TGTGCCAGCAGTTTTCATGGACAGGGCAATCAGCCCCAGCATTTT. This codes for CASSFHGQGNQPQHF.

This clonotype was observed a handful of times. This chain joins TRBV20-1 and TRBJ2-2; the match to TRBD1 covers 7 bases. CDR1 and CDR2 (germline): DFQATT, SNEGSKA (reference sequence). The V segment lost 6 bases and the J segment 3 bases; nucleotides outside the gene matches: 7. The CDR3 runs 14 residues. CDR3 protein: CSAPRGRDTGELFF. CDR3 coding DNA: TGCAGTGCCCCGAGGGGGCGCGACACCGGGGAGCTGTTTTTT.

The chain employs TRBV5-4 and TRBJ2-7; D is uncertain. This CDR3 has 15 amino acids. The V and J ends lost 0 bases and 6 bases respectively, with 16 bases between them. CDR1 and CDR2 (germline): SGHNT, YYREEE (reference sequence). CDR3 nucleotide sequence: TGTGCCAGCAGCTTGGCCTCGGGTCTCTTTGGCGAGCAGTACTTC. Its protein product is CASSLASGLFGEQYF.